Many counts were recorded for the clone carrying this T cell receptor beta chain. Its antigen is not identified. TCRdb called clones again from the PCR reads with MiXCR. The table records 31,000 or so clones, 15% to 20% of them present only once. The data belong to a study of metastatic and nonmetastatic thyroid tumors. The study's findings and limits: Significantly greater TCR beta diversity was reportedly found in malignant thyroid tumors than in benign nodules (in blood and tumor).

Ahead of thyroid surgery, no patient had received treatment of any kind. Germline V gene sequence: CDR1 SGHRS, CDR2 YFSETQ. CDR3 length equals 11 residues. The germline V and J ends were trimmed by 4 bases and 8 bases, with 7 bases remaining between them. The TCR comes from a female donor with papillary thyroid cancer or a benign thyroid nodule (not recorded which). Some clones in this sample may be carry-over from other donors' samples. The chain uses TRBV5-1 and TRBJ2-1, with D unresolved. The sample comprised blood. The CDR3 protein is CASSISDEQFF. CDR3 nucleotide sequence: TGCGCCAGCAGCATTTCCGATGAGCAGTTCTTC.